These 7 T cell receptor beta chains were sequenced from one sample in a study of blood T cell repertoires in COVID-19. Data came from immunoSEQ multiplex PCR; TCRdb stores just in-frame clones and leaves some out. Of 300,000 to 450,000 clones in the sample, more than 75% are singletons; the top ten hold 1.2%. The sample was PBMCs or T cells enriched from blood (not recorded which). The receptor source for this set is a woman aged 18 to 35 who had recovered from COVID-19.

The CDR3 is CASSDGGVGPQHF. CDR3 bases: TGTGCCAGCAGTGACGGAGGGGTAGGGCCCCAGCATTTT. The chain combines TRBV6-1 with TRBJ1-5, with D tentatively TRBD1 (5 bases). Trimming shortened V by 3 bases and J by 9 bases, and 12 bases separated the two germline ends. The V gene's germline CDR1 is MNHNS and CDR2 SASEGT. The CDR3 has 13 residues.

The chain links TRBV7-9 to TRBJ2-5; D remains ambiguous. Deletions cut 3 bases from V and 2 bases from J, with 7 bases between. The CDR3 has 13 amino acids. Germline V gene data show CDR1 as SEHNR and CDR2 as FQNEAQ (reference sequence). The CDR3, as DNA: TGTGCCAGCAGCTTCGAAGAGCAAGAGACCCAGTACTTC. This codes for CASSFEEQETQYF.

The CDR3 is CASSLIGTMRQFF. For the CDR3, the DNA is TGTGCCAGCAGCTTAATAGGGACAATGAGGCAGTTCTTC. This rearrangement joins TRBV11-2 to TRBJ2-1, with TRBD1 as a possible D gene (6 bases). This CDR3 spans 13 amino acids. From germline, CDR1 is SGHAT and CDR2 FQNNGV. V was shortened by 2 bases and J by 12 bases, with 14 bases between the two germline ends.

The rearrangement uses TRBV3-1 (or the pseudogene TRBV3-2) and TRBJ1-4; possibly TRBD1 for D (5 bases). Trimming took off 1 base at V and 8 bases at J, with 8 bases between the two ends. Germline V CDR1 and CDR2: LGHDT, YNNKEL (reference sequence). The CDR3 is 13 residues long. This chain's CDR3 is CASSQGGGEKLFF. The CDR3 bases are TGTGCCAGCAGCCAAGGGGGGGGAGAAAAACTGTTTTTT.

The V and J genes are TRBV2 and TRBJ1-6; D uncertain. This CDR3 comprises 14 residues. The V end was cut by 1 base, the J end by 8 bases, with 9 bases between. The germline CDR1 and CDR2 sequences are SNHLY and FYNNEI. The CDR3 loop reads CASSEEYTHSPLHF. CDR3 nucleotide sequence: TGTGCCAGCAGTGAAGAGTACACCCATTCACCCCTCCACTTT.

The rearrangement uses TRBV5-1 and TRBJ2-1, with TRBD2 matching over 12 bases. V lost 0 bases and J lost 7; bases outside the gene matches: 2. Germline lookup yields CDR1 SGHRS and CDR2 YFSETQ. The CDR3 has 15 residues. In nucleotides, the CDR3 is TGCGCCAGCAGCTTGGGTCTAGCGGGGGGGAATGAGCAGTTCTTC. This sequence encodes CASSLGLAGGNEQFF.

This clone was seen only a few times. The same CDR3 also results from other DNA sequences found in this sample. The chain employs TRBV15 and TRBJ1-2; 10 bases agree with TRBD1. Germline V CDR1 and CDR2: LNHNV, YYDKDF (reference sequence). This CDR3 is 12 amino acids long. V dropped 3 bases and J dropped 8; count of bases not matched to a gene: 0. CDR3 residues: CATSRTGGGYTF. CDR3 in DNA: TGTGCCACCAGCAGGACAGGGGGCGGCTACACCTTC.